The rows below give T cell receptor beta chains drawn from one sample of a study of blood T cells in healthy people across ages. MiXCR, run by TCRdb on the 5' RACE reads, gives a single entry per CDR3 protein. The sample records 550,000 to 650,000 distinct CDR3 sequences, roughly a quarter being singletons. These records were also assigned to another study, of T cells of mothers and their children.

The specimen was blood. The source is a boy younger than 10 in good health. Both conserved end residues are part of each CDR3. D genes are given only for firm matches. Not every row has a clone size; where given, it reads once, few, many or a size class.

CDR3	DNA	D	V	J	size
CSARDGQSNTEAFF	TGCAGTGCTAGGGACGGACAGTCGAACACTGAAGCTTTCTTT	-	TRBV20-1	TRBJ1-1	once
CASGRQRYTDTQYF	TGTGCCAGCGGCCGACAGCGGTACACAGATACGCAGTATTTT	-	TRBV12-3/TRBV12-4	TRBJ2-3	-
CASRYLWGHDYNEQFF	TGTGCCAGCAGGTACCTGTGGGGCCATGACTACAATGAGCAGTTCTTC	-	TRBV12-3/TRBV12-4	TRBJ2-1	few
CASSPTGLDTQYF	TGTGCCAGCAGTCCGACAGGGCTAGATACGCAGTATTTT	TRBD1	TRBV6-5	TRBJ2-3	few
CASSVRPAGGRETQYF	TGTGCCAGCAGCGTTCGACCTGCAGGGGGACGGGAGACCCAGTACTTC	TRBD1	TRBV7-8	TRBJ2-5	few
CASSLAFREDGYTF	TGTGCCAGCAGCTTAGCTTTCAGGGAGGATGGCTACACCTTC	-	TRBV13	TRBJ1-2	many
CASSEPAGFLFF	TGTGCCAGCAGCGAACCTGCGGGGTTTCTGTTTTTT	-	TRBV28	TRBJ2-2	-
CASSLGWGPTTDTQYF	TGTGCCAGCAGCTTAGGCTGGGGGCCAACCACAGATACGCAGTATTTT	-	TRBV11-3	TRBJ2-3	-
CSVESRLMNTEAFF	TGCAGCGTTGAAAGCCGCCTAATGAACACTGAAGCTTTCTTT	-	TRBV29-1	TRBJ1-1	few
CASSSALGSYGYTF	TGTGCCAGCAGTTCGGCCCTTGGCAGCTATGGCTACACCTTC	-	TRBV12-3/TRBV12-4	TRBJ1-2	few
CASSFGLAGVVDTQYF	TGTGCCAGCAGCTTTGGACTAGCGGGAGTTGTAGATACGCAGTATTTT	TRBD2	TRBV5-4	TRBJ2-3	-
CASSVVSTAGELFF	TGTGCCAGCAGCGTAGTGAGTACCGCCGGGGAGCTGTTTTTT	-	TRBV9	TRBJ2-2	-
CSETGGDSGANVLTF	TGCAGCGAGACAGGGGGGGACTCTGGGGCCAACGTCCTGACTTTC	TRBD1	TRBV20-1	TRBJ2-6	few
CSAQQTREVGEQFF	TGCAGTGCCCAGCAGACACGCGAGGTCGGTGAGCAGTTCTTC	-	TRBV20-1	TRBJ2-1	-
CASSVEPTYEQYF	TGTGCCAGCAGCGTAGAGCCAACCTACGAGCAGTACTTC	-	TRBV9	TRBJ2-7	-
CSASDTSSYEQYF	TGCAGTGCTTCGGACACGAGCTCCTACGAGCAGTACTTC	-	TRBV20-1	TRBJ2-7	-
CASSLSMDQFQETQYF	TGTGCCAGCAGTTTATCGATGGACCAGTTCCAAGAGACCCAGTACTTC	-	TRBV27	TRBJ2-5	few
CASSIGETGNEKLFF	TGTGCCAGCAGCATCGGAGAAACGGGGAATGAAAAACTGTTTTTT	-	TRBV7-9	TRBJ1-4	-
CSTGAWDREAFF	TGCAGCACGGGGGCCTGGGACCGCGAAGCTTTCTTT	-	TRBV29-1	TRBJ1-1	few
CSAHKGTDTQYF	TGCAGTGCCCACAAAGGAACAGATACGCAGTATTTT	-	TRBV20-1	TRBJ2-3	-
CASSLASYEQYF	TGTGCCAGCAGCTTAGCCAGCTACGAGCAGTACTTC	-	TRBV12-3/TRBV12-4	TRBJ2-7	many
CASSQKDGGFNEQFF	TGTGCCAGCAGCCAAAAGGATGGAGGGTTTAATGAGCAGTTCTTC	-	TRBV6-1	TRBJ2-1	-
CASSAENRYADTQYF	TGCGCCAGCAGTGCTGAAAACCGGTATGCGGATACGCAGTATTTT	-	TRBV10-1	TRBJ2-3	few
CASSLQVRTSGSTDTQYF	TGTGCCAGCAGCCTCCAGGTCCGGACTAGCGGGAGCACAGATACGCAGTATTTT	TRBD2	TRBV7-9	TRBJ2-3	-